The clone carrying this T cell receptor (beta chain) has a single count. Its specificity is unknown. The CDR3 covers 15 residues. V was clipped by 2 bases and J by 3 bases, with 13 bases between them. Germline CDR1 reads SGHDN; CDR2 reads FVKESK. Sequencing was performed with immunoSEQ multiplex PCR; in TCRdb, only in-frame clones are kept and a portion is missing. The sample holds 500,000 or so clones, roughly 95% seen once. The data stem from a study of shared clonotypes between healthy human individuals. Across the study: The study enrolled a couple of women and three men aged 18 to 49.

Points from the study as a whole: A few donors held about 5% of naive CD4 clonotypes in common. Represented genetic and exposure-history diversity was restricted by having few donors.

The TCR sequence derives from a woman in her 30s in good health. Specimen: naive CD4+ T cells sorted from blood. Subset reported: CD45RA+ positively selected. The chain is built from TRBV14 and TRBJ1-1; perhaps TRBD1 as D (6 bases). The CDR3 DNA reads TGTGCCAGCAGCCAACCGGAGGGGGTATACACTGAAGCTTTCTTT. This encodes CASSQPEGVYTEAFF.